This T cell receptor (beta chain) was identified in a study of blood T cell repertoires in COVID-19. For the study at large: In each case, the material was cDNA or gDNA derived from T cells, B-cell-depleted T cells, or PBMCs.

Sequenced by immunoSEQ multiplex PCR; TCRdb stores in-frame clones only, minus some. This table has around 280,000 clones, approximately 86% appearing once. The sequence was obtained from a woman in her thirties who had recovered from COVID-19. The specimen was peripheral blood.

DNA for the CDR3: TGTGCCAGCAGGGCCGATGGGGGGATAGAGGGCTACACCTTC. Translating it yields CASRADGGIEGYTF. The chain joins TRBV2 to TRBJ1-2; D may be TRBD1 (5 bases). This CDR3 has 14 amino acids. V dropped 6 bases and J dropped 8 bases, with 19 bases sitting between them. Germline V CDR1 and CDR2: SNHLY, FYNNEI. The full variable domain, with the rest looked up from reference TRBV2 and TRBJ1-2, is EPEVTQTPSHQVTQMGQEVILRCVPISNHLYFYWYRQILGQKVEFLVSFYNNEISEKSEIFDDQFSVERPDGSNFTLKIRSTKLEDSAMYFCASRADGGIEGYTFGSGTRLTVV.